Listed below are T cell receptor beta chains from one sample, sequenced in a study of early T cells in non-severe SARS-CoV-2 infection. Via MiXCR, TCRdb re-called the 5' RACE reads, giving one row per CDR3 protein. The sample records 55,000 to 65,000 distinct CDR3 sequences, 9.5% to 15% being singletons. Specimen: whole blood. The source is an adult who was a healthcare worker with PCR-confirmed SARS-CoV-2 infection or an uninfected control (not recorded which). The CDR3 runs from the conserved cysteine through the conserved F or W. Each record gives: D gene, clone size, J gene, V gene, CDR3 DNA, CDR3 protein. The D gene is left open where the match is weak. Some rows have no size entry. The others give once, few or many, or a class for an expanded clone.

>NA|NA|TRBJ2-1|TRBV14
TGTGCCAGCAGACGCGGACGCACATCCTACAATGAGCAGTTCTTC
CASRRGRTSYNEQFF
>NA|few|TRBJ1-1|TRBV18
TGTGCCAGCTCAAGCTCGAACACTGAAGCTTTCTTT
CASSSSNTEAFF
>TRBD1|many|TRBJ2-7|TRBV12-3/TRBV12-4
TGTGCCAGCAGTTTCGTAAACAGGGGGGTCTACGAGCAGTACTTC
CASSFVNRGVYEQYF
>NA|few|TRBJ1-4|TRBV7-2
TGTGCCAGCACACCGGGGGAAACTAATGAAAAACTGTTTTTT
CASTPGETNEKLFF
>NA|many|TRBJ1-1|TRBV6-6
TGTGCCAGCAGTTACTCAATGGGCTTGAACACTGAAGCTTTCTTT
CASSYSMGLNTEAFF
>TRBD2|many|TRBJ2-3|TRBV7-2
TGTGCCAGCAGCGCGCTTGGGACTAGCGGGGCTCTTTTT
CASSALGTSGALF
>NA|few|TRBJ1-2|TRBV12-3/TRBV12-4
TGTGCCAGCAGTTTAGCACAGGGTTATGGCTACACCTTC
CASSLAQGYGYTF
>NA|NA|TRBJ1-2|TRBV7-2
TGTGCCAGCAGCTTAGGGGACGGAATACTAGGCTACACCTTC
CASSLGDGILGYTF
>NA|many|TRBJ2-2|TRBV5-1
TGCGCCAGCAGCTTGGTTGGGATGTACACCGGGGAGCTGTTTTTT
CASSLVGMYTGELFF
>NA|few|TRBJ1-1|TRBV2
TGTGCCAGCAGTGGCCAGGGTAACACTGAAGCTTTCTTT
CASSGQGNTEAFF
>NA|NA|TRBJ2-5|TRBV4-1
TGCGCCAGCAGCCAAAGGGACCTCCAAGAGACCCAGTACTTC
CASSQRDLQETQYF
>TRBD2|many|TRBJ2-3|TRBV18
TGTGCCAGCTCACCTTCGACGGGACTAGCGGGAGGGAGCACAGATACGCAGTATTTT
CASSPSTGLAGGSTDTQYF
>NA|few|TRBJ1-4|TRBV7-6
TGTGCCAGCAGCTTAGAACCGGGGCTAGGCGAAAAACTGTTTTTT
CASSLEPGLGEKLFF
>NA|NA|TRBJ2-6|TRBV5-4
TGTGCCAGCAGCTCTCCCACCTCTGGGGCCAACGTCCTGACTTTC
CASSSPTSGANVLTF
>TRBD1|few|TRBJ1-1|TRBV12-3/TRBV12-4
TGTGCCAGCAGCCCGCGGGACAGCTCGCCTGAAGCTTTCTTT
CASSPRDSSPEAFF
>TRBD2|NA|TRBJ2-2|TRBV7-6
TGTGCCAGCAGCTTAGCGTCTCTTTTAGCGGGGGTCCCCGGCACCGGGGAGCTGTTTTTT
CASSLASLLAGVPGTGELFF
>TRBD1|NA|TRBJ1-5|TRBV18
TGTGCCAGCTCACAGGGGGCAAATCAGCCCCAGCATTTT
CASSQGANQPQHF
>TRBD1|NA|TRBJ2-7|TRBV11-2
TGTGCCAGCAGCCCAACCGGGACAGCAATTGACGAGCAGTACTTC
CASSPTGTAIDEQYF
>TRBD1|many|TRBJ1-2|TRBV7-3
TGTGCCAGCAGCCCGGGACAGAACTATGGCTACACCTTC
CASSPGQNYGYTF
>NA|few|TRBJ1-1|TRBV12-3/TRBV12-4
TGTGCCAGCAGTGCCCAGGCGAACACTGAAGCTTTCTTT
CASSAQANTEAFF
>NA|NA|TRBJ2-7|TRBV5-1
TGCGCCAGCAGCTTGGCCGAGGGGCTTCCCTACGAGCAGTACTTC
CASSLAEGLPYEQYF
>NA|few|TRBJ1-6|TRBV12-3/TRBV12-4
TGTGCCAGCAGAAGTGGCGGGGAGTCACCCCTCCACTTT
CASRSGGESPLHF
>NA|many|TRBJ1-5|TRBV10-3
TGTGCCATCAGTGATTCTCGAGGAAATAGCAATCAGCCCCAGCATTTT
CAISDSRGNSNQPQHF
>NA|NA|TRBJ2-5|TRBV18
TGTGCCAGCTCACCACCGAGGGCAGGGGTTATCCAAGAGACCCAGTACTTC
CASSPPRAGVIQETQYF
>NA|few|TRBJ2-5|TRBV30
TGTGCCTGGAGTGTATTGCGAGAGACCCAGTACTTC
CAWSVLRETQYF
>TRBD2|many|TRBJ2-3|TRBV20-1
TGCAGTGCCCCTAAGGGAGGACTAGCGGGGGGCACAGATACGCAGTATTTT
CSAPKGGLAGGTDTQYF
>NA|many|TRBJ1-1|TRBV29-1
TGCAGCGTTGATCATGGCCGCACTGAAGCTTTCTTT
CSVDHGRTEAFF
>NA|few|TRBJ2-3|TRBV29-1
TGCAGCGTTGGCCGAGGCGGGCAGGCCCCAGATACGCAGTATTTT
CSVGRGGQAPDTQYF
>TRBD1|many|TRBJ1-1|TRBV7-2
TGTGCCAGCAGCTTAGTGGGACAGGGGGCGCTTTCCCTCTGGGTGGTGATGAACACTGAAGCTTTCTTT
CASSLVGQGALSLWVVMNTEAFF
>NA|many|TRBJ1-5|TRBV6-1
TGTGCCAGCAGGACGGTGGATCAGCCCCAGCATTTT
CASRTVDQPQHF
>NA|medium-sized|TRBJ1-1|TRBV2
TGTGCCAGCAGTGAAAGTTTTGAAGCTTTCTTT
CASSESFEAFF
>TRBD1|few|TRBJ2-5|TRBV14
TGTGCCAGCAGCCCTAGATGGGACAGGGGGCAAGAGACCCAGTACTTC
CASSPRWDRGQETQYF
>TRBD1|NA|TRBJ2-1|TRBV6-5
TGTGCCAGCAGTTGGGGGACAGCCTACAATGAGCAGTTCTTC
CASSWGTAYNEQFF
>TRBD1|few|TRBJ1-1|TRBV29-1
TGCAGCGTTGAAGACAACAGGGGATTGACTGAAGCTTTCTTT
CSVEDNRGLTEAFF
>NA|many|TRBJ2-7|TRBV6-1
TGTGCCAGCAGGTCGCAAATCGAGCAGTACTTC
CASRSQIEQYF
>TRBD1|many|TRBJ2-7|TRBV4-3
TGCGCCAGCAGCCAAGATTGGACAGGGAACTACGAGCAGTACTTC
CASSQDWTGNYEQYF